This TCR beta chain was captured by sequencing in a study of blood T cell repertoires in COVID-19. Grouping used clinical history reported by participants in a survey and questionnaire. Donors in Cohort 3 counted as recovered after two negative PCRs, clearance, or symptom resolution. Study processing details: Nucleated cell counts were estimated from reference gene primer amplification. Libraries were prepared by immunoSEQ multiplex PCR; TCRdb keeps only in-frame clonotypes and omits some of them. V, J and clone size derive from that table, while D and trimming were established from the DNA sequence. The sample records 200,000 to 250,000 clones, around 89% being singletons. Germline trimming cut 5 bases from V and 2 bases from J; bases unmatched to any gene: 8. Germline CDR1 reads SNHLY; CDR2 reads FYNNEI. This CDR3 has 15 residues.

The receptor was derived from a woman in her 30s who had recovered from COVID-19. The rearrangement links TRBV2 to TRBJ2-5; TRBD2 aligns across 7 bases. Source material: PBMCs or T cells enriched from blood (not recorded which). CDR3 DNA sequence: TGTGCCAGCAGTTCCGATCTAGCGGTTCAAGAGACCCAGTACTTC. It specifies CASSSDLAVQETQYF. The full variable domain, completed using reference TRBV2 and TRBJ2-5, is EPEVTQTPSHQVTQMGQEVILRCVPISNHLYFYWYRQILGQKVEFLVSFYNNEISEKSEIFDDQFSVERPDGSNFTLKIRSTKLEDSAMYFCASSSDLAVQETQYFGPGTRLLVL.